The 8 T cell receptor beta chains below all came from one sample that was sequenced in a study of long-term antiretroviral therapy in people with HIV. The authors ran the immunoSEQ assay, v3.0, at survey level. TCRdb keeps only in-frame clones here, not all; method: immunoSEQ multiplex PCR. The data show about 20,000 clones, with 80% to 95% seen just once and around 7.7% held by the top ten. The sequencing here drew on unsorted PBMCs, taken 4.4 years after starting antiretroviral therapy. Receptor source: a woman between 50 and 59 years old with HIV.

Concerning this clone: Its ends do not fully match the called genes, so a read error is possible. The chain joins TRBV7-7 to TRBJ2-5; D is uncertain. Germline-derived CDR1 and CDR2 are SSHAT and FNYEAQ (reference sequence). There are 12 residues in the CDR3. CDR3 coding DNA: TGTGCTAGCAGTCGTTACGGAGAGACCCAGTACTTC. It specifies CASSRYGETQYF.

The chain combines TRBV6-1 with TRBJ2-7; D might be TRBD1 (5 bases). Germline assignment: CDR1 MNHNS and CDR2 SASEGT. Trimming left V 6 bases short and J 0 bases short, with 12 bases between. The CDR3 runs 14 residues. Here the CDR3 reads CASRHRQYSYEQYF. In DNA form, the CDR3 reads TGTGCCAGCAGGCACCGACAGTACTCCTACGAGCAGTACTTC.

Comment on this clone: The same CDR3 can be traced to other DNA sequences in this sample. The rearrangement links TRBV5-1 to TRBJ1-1, with D unclear. This CDR3 contains 14 residues. CDR1 and CDR2 (germline): SGHRS, YFSETQ. The germline V and J ends were trimmed by 0 bases and 1 base, with 7 bases remaining between them. The CDR3: CASSLGNRNTEAFF. In DNA form, the CDR3 reads TGCGCCAGCAGCTTGGGGAATAGGAACACTGAAGCTTTCTTT.

This clone appeared a single time. The chain employs TRBV18 and TRBJ1-2; the D gene is possibly TRBD1 (5 bases). CDR1 KGHSH and CDR2 LQKENI come from the germline V gene. V was cut by 2 bases and J by 10 bases, with 14 bases left in between. The CDR3 contains 13 residues. CDR3 sequence reads: CASSPGTDLSYTF. The CDR3 DNA reads as TGTGCCAGCTCACCAGGGACGGACCTCTCCTACACCTTC. The variable domain in full, completed from reference TRBV18 and TRBJ1-2, reads NAGVMQNPRHLVRRRGQEARLRCSPMKGHSHVYWYRQLPEEGLKFMVYLQKENIIDESGMPKERFSAEFPKEGPSILRIQQVVRGDSAAYFCASSPGTDLSYTFGSGTRLTVV.

In this sample, this clone turned up once. J is TRBJ1-4 and V is TRBV19, with D possibly matching TRBD1 (6 bases). This CDR3 is 15 amino acids long. V was pared by 3 bases and J by 5 bases, with 13 bases between. CDR1 is LNHDA and CDR2 is SQIVND in the germline V gene (reference sequence). The DNA of the CDR3 is TGTGCCAGTAGTATGAGGAGACAGGAGAATGAAAAACTGTTTTTT. It translates to CASSMRRQENEKLFF. The variable domain in full, with the rest retrieved from reference TRBV19 and TRBJ1-4, is DGGITQSPKYLFRKEGQNVTLSCEQNLNHDAMYWYRQDPGQGLRLIYYSQIVNDFQKGDIAEGYSVSREKKESFPLTVTSAQKNPTAFYLCASSMRRQENEKLFFGSGTQLSVL.

The chain uses TRBV18 and TRBJ2-1; D is unresolved. This CDR3 contains 13 residues. Germline assignment: CDR1 KGHSH and CDR2 LQKENI. The ends were cut back, 0 bases at V and 8 bases at J, with 8 bases in the middle. The CDR3 loop is CASSPPNVDEQFF. Here the CDR3 DNA reads TGTGCCAGCTCACCACCGAACGTCGATGAGCAGTTCTTC.

This rearrangement joins TRBV4-3 to TRBJ2-3; D is unresolved. Between the trimmed V and J ends, which lost 0 bases and 4 bases, there was a span of 11 bases. The CDR3 contains 15 residues. Germline CDR1 is LGHNA and CDR2 is YSLEER. CDR3 nucleotide sequence: TGCGCCAGCAGCCAAGATCGGGCAGGAGCAGATACGCAGTATTTT. Translating it yields CASSQDRAGADTQYF.

J is TRBJ2-7 and V is TRBV30; 9 nucleotides match TRBD2. Germline CDR1 is GTSNPN and CDR2 is SVGIG (reference sequence). There are 17 residues in the CDR3. V shed 0 bases, J shed 7 bases, and the junction held 16 bases outside the gene matches. The CDR3 loop reads CAWSVSLPSGEFGEQYF. CDR3 nucleotide sequence: TGTGCCTGGAGTGTCTCTCTCCCTAGCGGGGAGTTCGGAGAGCAGTACTTC. Full variable domain (missing parts from reference TRBV30 and TRBJ2-7): SQTIHQWPATLVQPVGSPLSLECTVEGTSNPNLYWYRQAAGRGLQLLFYSVGIGQISSEVPQNLSASRPQDRQFILSSKKLLLSDSGFYLCAWSVSLPSGEFGEQYFGPGTRLTVT.